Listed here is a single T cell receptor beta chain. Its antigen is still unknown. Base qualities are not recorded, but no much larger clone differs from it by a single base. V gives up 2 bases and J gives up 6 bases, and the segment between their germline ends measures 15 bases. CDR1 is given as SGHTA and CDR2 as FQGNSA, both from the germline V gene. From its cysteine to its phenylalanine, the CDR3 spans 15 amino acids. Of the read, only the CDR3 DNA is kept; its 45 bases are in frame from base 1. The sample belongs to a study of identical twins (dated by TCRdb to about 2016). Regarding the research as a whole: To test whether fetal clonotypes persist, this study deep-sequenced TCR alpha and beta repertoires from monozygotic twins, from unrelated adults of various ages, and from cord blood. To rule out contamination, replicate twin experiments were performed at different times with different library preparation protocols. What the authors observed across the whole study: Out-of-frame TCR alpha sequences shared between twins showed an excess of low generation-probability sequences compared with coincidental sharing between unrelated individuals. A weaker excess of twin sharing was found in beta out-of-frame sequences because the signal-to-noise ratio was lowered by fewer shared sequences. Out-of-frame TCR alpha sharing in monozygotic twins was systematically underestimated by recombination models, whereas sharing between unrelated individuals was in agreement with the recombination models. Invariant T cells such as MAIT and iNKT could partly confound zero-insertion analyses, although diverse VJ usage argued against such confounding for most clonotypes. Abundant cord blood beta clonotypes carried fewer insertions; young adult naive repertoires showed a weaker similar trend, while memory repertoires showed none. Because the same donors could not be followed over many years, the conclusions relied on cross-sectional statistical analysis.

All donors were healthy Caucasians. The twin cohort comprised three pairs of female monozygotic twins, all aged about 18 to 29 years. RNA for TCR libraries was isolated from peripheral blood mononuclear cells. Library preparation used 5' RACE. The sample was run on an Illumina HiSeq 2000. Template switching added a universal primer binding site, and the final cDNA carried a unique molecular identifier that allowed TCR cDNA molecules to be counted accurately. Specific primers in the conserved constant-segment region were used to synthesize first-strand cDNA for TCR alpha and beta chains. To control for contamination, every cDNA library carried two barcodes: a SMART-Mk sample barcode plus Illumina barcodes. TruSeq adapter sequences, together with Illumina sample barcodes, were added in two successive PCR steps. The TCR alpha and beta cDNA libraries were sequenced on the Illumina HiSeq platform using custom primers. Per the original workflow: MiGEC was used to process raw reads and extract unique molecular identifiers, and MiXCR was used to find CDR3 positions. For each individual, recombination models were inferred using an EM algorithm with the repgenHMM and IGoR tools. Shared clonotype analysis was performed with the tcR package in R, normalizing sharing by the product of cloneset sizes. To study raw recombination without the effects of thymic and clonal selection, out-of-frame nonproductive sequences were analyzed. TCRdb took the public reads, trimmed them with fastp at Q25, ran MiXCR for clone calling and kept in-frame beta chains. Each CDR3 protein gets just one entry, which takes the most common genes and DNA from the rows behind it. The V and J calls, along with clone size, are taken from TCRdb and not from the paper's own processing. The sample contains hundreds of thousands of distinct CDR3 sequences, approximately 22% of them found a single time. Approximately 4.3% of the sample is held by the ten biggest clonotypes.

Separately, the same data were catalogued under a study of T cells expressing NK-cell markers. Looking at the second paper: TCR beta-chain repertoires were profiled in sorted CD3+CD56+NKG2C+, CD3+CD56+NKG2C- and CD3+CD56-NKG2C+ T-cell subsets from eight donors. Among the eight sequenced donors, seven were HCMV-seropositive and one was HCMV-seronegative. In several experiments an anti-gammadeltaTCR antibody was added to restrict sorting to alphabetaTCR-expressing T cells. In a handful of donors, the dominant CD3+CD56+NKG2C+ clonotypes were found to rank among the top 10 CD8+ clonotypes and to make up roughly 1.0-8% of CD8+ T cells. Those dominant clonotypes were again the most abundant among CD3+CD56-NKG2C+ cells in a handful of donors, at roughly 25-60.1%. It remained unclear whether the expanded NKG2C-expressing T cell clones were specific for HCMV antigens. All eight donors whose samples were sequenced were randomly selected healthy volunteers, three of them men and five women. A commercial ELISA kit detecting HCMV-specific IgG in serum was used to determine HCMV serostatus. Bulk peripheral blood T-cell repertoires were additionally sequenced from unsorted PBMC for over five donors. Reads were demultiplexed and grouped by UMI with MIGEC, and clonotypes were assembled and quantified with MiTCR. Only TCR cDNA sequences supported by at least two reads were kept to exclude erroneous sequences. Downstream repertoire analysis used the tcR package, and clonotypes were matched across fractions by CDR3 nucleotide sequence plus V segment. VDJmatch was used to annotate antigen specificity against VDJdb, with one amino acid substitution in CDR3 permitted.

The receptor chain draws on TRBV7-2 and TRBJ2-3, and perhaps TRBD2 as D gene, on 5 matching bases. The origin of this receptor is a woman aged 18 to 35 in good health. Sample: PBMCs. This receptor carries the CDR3 CASSLIPATIDTQYF. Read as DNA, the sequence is TGTGCCAGCAGCTTAATACCCGCGACTATTGATACGCAGTATTTT. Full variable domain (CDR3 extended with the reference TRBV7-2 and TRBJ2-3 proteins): GAGVSQSPSNKVTEKGKDVELRCDPISGHTALYWYRQSLGQGLEFLIYFQGNSAPDKSGLPSDRFSAERTGGSVSTLTIQRTQQEDSAVYLCASSLIPATIDTQYFGPGTRLTVL.